The clone carrying this TCR beta chain was found a few times. These data come from a study of tumor-infiltrating lymphocytes in localized non-small cell lung cancer. Using immunoSEQ multiplex PCR, the repertoire was profiled, and TCRdb retains in-frame clones only, with some absent. The sample gives 11,000 to 15,000 clones, about 64% of which show up once; 9.4% is in the top ten. J gave up 0 bases and V 4 bases, and 8 bases lay outside the gene matches. Germline lookup yields CDR1 LNHDA and CDR2 SQIVND (reference sequence). The CDR3 has 17 amino acids. The chain couples TRBV19 to TRBJ2-2, with 7 positions matching TRBD1. This receptor was identified in a human donor with non-small cell lung cancer. Material for sequencing was uninvolved lung tissue not adjacent to the tumor. The CDR3, as DNA: TGTGCCAGTAGTAGGGGCCTAGGGGGCTCGAACACCGGGGAGCTGTTTTTT. This encodes CASSRGLGGSNTGELFF.